Below, one TCR beta chain is given with its context. The antigen is not known. The sample's time point: sample taken at primary tumor resection. Whole RNA was taken from tumor, nontumor lung or frozen PBMC; it was then sequenced unsorted. These data come from a study of spatial heterogeneity in lung cancer. Study-wide findings and caveats: How many expanded intratumoral alpha and beta TCRs were present tracked the tumor mutation count, which was a count of nonsynonymous mutations.

Unique molecular identifiers tagged every individual TCR cDNA molecule. TCRdb reprocessed the 5' RACE reads via MiXCR and lists one record per CDR3 protein. Here the sample spans some 25,000 distinct CDR3 sequences, roughly 7.4% being singletons. The CDR3 is 15 residues long. Per the germline V gene, CDR1 is SGHAT and CDR2 is FQNNGV. V lost 4 bases, J lost 6 bases, and 6 bases stayed unmatched. The sequence was collected from a male donor with early-stage non-small cell lung cancer. The sample was lung tumor tissue, taken at surgery. V is TRBV11-2 and J is TRBJ2-2; 9 positions agree with TRBD1. The CDR3 sequence is CASSSPTGGPGELFF. CDR3 nucleotide sequence: TGTGCCAGCAGCTCCCCGACAGGGGGGCCCGGGGAGCTGTTTTTT.